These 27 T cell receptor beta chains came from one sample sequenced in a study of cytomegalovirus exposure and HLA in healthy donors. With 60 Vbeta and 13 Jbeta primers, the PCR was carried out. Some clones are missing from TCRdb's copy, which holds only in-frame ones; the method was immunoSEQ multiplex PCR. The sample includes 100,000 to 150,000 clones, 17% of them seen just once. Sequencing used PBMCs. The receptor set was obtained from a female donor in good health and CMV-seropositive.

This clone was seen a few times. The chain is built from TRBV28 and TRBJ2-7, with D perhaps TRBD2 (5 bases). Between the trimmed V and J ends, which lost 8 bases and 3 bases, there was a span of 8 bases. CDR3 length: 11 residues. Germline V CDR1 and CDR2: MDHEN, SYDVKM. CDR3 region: CASRRLYEQYF. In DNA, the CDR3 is TGTGCCAGCCGGAGGCTCTACGAGCAGTACTTC.

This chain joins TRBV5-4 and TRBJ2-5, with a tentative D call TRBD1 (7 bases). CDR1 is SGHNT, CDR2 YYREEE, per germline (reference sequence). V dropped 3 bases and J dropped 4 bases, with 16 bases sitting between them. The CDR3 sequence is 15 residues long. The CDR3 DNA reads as TGTGCCAGCAGCTGGGACAGCCAAGCGGGAGAGACCCAGTACTTC. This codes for CASSWDSQAGETQYF.

CDR3 protein: CASRGTSGTHEQFF. In DNA form, the CDR3 reads TGTGCCAGCAGGGGGACTAGCGGGACCCATGAGCAGTTCTTC. The chain employs TRBV27 and TRBJ2-1; 13 bases are shared with TRBD2. The CDR3 length is 14 residues. V trimming: 6 bases; J trimming: 8 bases; junction bases outside the gene matches: 4. CDR1 and CDR2 from the germline V gene are MNHEY and SMNVEV (reference sequence).

The CDR3 DNA reads TGCAGCGGTGGGACAGGGGGCGACTCTGGAAACACCATATATTTT. Residues: CSGGTGGDSGNTIYF. The J gene is TRBJ1-3, the V gene TRBV29-1; 12 bases align to TRBD1. The CDR3 has 15 residues. Germline CDR1 SQVTM, CDR2 ANQGSEA. V gave up 7 bases and J gave up 0 bases; unmatched junction bases: 4.

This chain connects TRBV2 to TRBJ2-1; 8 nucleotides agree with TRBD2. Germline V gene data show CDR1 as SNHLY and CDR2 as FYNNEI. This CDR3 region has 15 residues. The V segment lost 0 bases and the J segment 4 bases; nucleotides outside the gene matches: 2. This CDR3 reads CASSEAGTRYNEQFF. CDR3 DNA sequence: TGTGCCAGCAGTGAAGCCGGGACTAGATACAATGAGCAGTTCTTC.

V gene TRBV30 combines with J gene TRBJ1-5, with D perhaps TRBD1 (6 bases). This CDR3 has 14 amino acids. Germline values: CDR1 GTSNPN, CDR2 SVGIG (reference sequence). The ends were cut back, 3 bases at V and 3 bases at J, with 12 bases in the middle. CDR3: CAWSEDSLNQPQHF. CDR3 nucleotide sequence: TGTGCCTGGAGCGAGGACAGCCTCAATCAGCCCCAGCATTTT.

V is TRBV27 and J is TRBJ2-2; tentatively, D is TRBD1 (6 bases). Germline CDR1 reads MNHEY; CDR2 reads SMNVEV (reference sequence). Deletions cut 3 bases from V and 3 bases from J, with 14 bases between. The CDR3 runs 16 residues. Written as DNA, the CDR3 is TGTGCCAGCAGTTTCGGCACAGGGAGACACACCGGGGAGCTGTTTTTT. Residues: CASSFGTGRHTGELFF.

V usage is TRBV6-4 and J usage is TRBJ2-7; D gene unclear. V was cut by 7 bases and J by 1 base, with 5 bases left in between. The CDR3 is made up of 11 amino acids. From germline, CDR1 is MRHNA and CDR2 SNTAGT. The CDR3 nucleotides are TGTGCCAGCAAATCTTCCTACGAGCAGTACTTC. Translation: CASKSSYEQYF.

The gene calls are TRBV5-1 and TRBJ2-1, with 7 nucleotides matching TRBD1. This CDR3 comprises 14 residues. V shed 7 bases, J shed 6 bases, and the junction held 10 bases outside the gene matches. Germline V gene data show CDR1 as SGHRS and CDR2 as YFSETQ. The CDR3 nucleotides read TGCGCCAGCGCAGGCAGGGGGTCTACCAATGAGCAGTTCTTC. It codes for CASAGRGSTNEQFF.

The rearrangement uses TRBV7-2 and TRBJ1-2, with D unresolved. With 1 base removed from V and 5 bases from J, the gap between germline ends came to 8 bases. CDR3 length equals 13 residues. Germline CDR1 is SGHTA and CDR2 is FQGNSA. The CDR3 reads CASSLVMEYGYTF. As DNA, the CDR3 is TGTGCCAGCAGCTTAGTAATGGAGTATGGCTACACCTTC. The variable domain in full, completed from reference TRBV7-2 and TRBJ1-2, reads GAGVSQSPSNKVTEKGKDVELRCDPISGHTALYWYRQSLGQGLEFLIYFQGNSAPDKSGLPSDRFSAERTGGSVSTLTIQRTQQEDSAVYLCASSLVMEYGYTFGSGTRLTVV.

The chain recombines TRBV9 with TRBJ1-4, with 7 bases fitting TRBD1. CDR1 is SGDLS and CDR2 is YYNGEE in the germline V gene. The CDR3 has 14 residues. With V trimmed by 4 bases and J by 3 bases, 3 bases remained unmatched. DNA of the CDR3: TGTGCCAGCAGCCTCGGGACAGCTAATGAAAAACTGTTTTTT. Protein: CASSLGTANEKLFF.

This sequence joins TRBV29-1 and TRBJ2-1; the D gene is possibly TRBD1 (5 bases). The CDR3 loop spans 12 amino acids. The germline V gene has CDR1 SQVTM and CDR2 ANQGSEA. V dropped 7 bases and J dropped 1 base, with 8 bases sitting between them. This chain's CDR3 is CSGRGSYNEQFF. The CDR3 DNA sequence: TGCAGCGGAAGGGGTTCCTACAATGAGCAGTTCTTC.

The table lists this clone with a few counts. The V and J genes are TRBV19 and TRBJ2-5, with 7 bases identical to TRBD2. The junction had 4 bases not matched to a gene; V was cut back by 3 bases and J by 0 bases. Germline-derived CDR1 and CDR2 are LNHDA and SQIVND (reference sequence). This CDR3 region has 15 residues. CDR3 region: CASSIDGGYQETQYF. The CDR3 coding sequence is TGTGCCAGTAGTATCGACGGGGGGTACCAAGAGACCCAGTACTTC.

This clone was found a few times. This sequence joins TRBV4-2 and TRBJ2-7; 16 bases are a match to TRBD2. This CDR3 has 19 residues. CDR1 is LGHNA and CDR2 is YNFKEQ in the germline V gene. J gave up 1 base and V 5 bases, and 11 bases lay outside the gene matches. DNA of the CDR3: TGTGCCAGCAGCACGGGACTAGCGGGGGGGATGACGATTTCCTACGAGCAGTACTTC. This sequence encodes CASSTGLAGGMTISYEQYF.

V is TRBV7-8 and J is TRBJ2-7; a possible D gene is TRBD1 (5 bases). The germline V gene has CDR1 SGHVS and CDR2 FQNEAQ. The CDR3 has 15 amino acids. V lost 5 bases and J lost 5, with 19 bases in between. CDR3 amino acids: CASSPLMVRTHEQYF. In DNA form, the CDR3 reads TGTGCCAGCAGCCCCCTAATGGTCAGGACACACGAGCAGTACTTC.

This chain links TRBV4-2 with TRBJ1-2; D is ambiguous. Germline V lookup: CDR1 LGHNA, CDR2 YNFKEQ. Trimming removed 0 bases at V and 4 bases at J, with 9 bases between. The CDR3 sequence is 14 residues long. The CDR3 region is CASSQDMASYGYTF. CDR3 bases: TGTGCCAGCAGCCAAGATATGGCTTCCTATGGCTACACCTTC.

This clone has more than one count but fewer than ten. The DNA for the CDR3 is TGTGCCAGCAGTTATGATCCCCCCGGCTCCTACAATGAGCAGTTCTTC. Its protein product is CASSYDPPGSYNEQFF. The V gene is TRBV6-5, the J gene TRBJ2-1; no clear D. CDR1 and CDR2 from the germline V gene are MNHEY and SVGAGI. The CDR3 length is 16 residues. Trimming removed 3 bases from V and 0 bases from J, with 12 bases in between.

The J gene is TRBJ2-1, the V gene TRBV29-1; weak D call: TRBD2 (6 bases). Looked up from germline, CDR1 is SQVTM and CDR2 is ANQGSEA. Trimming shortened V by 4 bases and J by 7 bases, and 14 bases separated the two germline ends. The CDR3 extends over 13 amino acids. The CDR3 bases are TGCAGCGTTGGAACCAGGGACTTTAATGAGCAGTTCTTC. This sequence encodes CSVGTRDFNEQFF.

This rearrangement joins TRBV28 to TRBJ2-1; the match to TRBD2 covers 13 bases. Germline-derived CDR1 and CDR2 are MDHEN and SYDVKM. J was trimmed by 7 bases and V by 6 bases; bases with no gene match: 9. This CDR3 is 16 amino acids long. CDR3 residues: CASRRLAGGSRNEQFF. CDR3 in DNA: TGTGCCAGCAGAAGACTAGCGGGAGGAAGTAGGAATGAGCAGTTCTTC. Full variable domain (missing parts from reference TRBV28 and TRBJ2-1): DVKVTQSSRYLVKRTGEKVFLECVQDMDHENMFWYRQDPGLGLRLIYFSYDVKMKEKGDIPEGYSVSREKKERFSLILESASTNQTSMYLCASRRLAGGSRNEQFFGPGTRLTVL.

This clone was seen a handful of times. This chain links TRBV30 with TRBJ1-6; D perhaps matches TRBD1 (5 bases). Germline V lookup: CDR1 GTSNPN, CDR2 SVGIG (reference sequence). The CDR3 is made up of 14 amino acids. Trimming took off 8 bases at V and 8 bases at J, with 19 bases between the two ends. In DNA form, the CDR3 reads TGTGCCCTTCGGGTAGGCCAGGGTCATTCACCCCTCCACTTT. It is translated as CALRVGQGHSPLHF.

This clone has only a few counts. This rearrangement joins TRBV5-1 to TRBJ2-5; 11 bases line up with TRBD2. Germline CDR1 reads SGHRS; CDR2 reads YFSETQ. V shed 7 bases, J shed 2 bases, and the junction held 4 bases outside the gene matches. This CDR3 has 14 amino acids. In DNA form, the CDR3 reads TGCGCCAGCTACCGACTAGCGGGGCAAGAGACCCAGTACTTC. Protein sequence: CASYRLAGQETQYF.

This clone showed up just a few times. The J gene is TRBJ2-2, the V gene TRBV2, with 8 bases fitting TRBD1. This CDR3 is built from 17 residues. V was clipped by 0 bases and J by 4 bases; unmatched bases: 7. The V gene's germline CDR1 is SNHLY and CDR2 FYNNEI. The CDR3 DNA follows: TGTGCCAGCAGTGAAGCGCTTCAGGGGGCGGGCACCGGGGAGCTGTTTTTT. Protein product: CASSEALQGAGTGELFF.

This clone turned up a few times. The chain's CDR3 is CASRGSQGGEKLFF. CDR3 sequence (DNA): TGTGCCAGCAGAGGGTCGCAGGGCGGTGAAAAACTGTTTTTT. The chain uses TRBV7-8 and TRBJ1-4; D perhaps matches TRBD1 (5 bases). Germline assignment: CDR1 SGHVS and CDR2 FQNEAQ. This CDR3 has 14 residues. V shed 6 bases and J shed 7 bases, with 15 bases lying between them.

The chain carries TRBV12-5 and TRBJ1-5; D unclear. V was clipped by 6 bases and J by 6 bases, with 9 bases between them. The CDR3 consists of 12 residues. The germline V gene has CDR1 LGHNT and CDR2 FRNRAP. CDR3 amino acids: CASGVRGQPQHF. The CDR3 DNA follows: TGTGCTAGTGGCGTGCGGGGTCAGCCCCAGCATTTT.

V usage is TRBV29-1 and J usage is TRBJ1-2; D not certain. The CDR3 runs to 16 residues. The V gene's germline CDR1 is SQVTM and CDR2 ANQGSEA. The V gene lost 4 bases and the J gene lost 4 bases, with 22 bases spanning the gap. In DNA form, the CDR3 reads TGCAGCGTTGTGTCGAAGGCGGGGTATGGTGGCTATGGCTACACCTTC. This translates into CSVVSKAGYGGYGYTF.

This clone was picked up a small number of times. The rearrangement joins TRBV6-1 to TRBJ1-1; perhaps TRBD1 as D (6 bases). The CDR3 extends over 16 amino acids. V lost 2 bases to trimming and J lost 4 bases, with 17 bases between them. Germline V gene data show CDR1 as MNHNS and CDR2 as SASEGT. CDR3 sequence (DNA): TGTGCCAGCAGTGAATCATCCTCTCACAGGGCCACTGAAGCTTTCTTT. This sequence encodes CASSESSSHRATEAFF.

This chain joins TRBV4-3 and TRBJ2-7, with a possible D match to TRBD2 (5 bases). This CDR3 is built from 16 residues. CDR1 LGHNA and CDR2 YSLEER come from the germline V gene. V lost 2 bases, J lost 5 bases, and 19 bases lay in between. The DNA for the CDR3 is TGCGCCAGCAGCCAACGAAGAGGGAGCCGTTCCGACGAGCAGTACTTC. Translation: CASSQRRGSRSDEQYF.